What follows are 10 T cell receptor beta chains derived from one specimen sequenced in a study of regulatory T cells in long-lasting Graves disease. Investigators prepared the TCR beta libraries by applying iRepertoire HTBI primers and Arm-PCR of CDR3 regions. TCRdb ran MiXCR on the multiplex PCR reads and lists one entry per CDR3 protein. The sample yields 500,000 to 700,000 distinct CDR3 sequences, around 15% seen once. Stated time point: newly diagnosed GD, antithyroid drugs for less than 3 months. Scientists built the TCR library using RNA that was extracted from PBMCs. These records were also assigned to another study, of T cells in Graves' hyperthyroidism and ophthalmopathy.

The input for sequencing was peripheral blood mononuclear cells (PBMCs), taken at new diagnosis, from a patient treated with antithyroid drugs. All receptors come from a woman aged 25 to 45 with Graves disease.

The chain is built from TRBV20-1 and TRBJ2-5; D is perhaps TRBD1 or TRBD2 (6 bases each). The V and J ends lost 0 bases and 0 bases respectively, with 11 bases between them. The CDR3 spans 15 residues. In germline, CDR1 is DFQATT, CDR2 SNEGSKA (reference sequence). The CDR3 protein is CSARDRRGYQETQYF. CDR3 DNA sequence: TGCAGTGCTAGAGATCGGAGGGGGTACCAAGAGACCCAGTACTTC.

The rearrangement uses TRBV7-6 and TRBJ2-5; TRBD1 aligns across 9 bases. Germline V CDR1 and CDR2: SGHVS, FNYEAQ. The J segment lost 4 bases and the V segment lost 1 base, leaving 7 bases of the junction unmatched. The CDR3 covers 16 residues. The CDR3 bases are TGTGCCAGCAGCTTAGGGGACAGGGCAAGGGGAGAGACCCAGTACTTC. It translates to CASSLGDRARGETQYF.

This clonotype was observed at least ten times. The rearrangement links TRBV29-1 to TRBJ1-5; D uncertain. The V gene lost 4 bases and the J gene lost 4 bases, with 8 bases spanning the gap. This CDR3 is built from 12 residues. Germline V gene data show CDR1 as SQVTM and CDR2 as ANQGSEA. CDR3 sequence: CSVVDLNQPQHF. CDR3 coding DNA: TGCAGCGTTGTCGATCTTAATCAGCCCCAGCATTTT.

The chain combines TRBV6-1 with TRBJ2-2; 7 bases are shared with TRBD2. Losses at the gene ends were 5 bases for V and 6 bases for J; bases not matched to a gene: 6. Germline loops: CDR1 MNHNS, CDR2 SASEGT. This CDR3 region has 14 residues. CDR3 sequence reads: CASSLGGRPGELFF. The CDR3 DNA reads as TGTGCCAGCAGTCTAGGCGGGAGACCCGGGGAGCTGTTTTTT.

This sequence joins TRBV18 and TRBJ2-3; 8 bases map to TRBD2. CDR3 length: 14 amino acids. The V gene's germline CDR1 is KGHSH and CDR2 LQKENI. The ends lost 5 bases at V and 2 bases at J; junction bases unmatched: 3. In DNA, the CDR3 is TGTGCCAGCTCAACGGGGGGGGACACAGATACGCAGTATTTT. This codes for CASSTGGDTDTQYF.

The V gene is TRBV9, the J gene TRBJ1-3, with D possibly matching TRBD1 (6 bases). Germline lookup yields CDR1 SGDLS and CDR2 YYNGEE. Trimming shortened V by 4 bases and J by 4 bases, and 12 bases separated the two germline ends. The CDR3 runs to 14 residues. This CDR3 is CASSMAGVGNTIYF. In DNA form, the CDR3 reads TGTGCCAGCAGCATGGCAGGGGTCGGAAACACCATATATTTT. The variable domain in full, with the rest retrieved from reference TRBV9 and TRBJ1-3, is DSGVTQTPKHLITATGQRVTLRCSPRSGDLSVYWYQQSLDQGLQFLIQYYNGEERAKGNILERFSAQQFPDLHSELNLSSLELGDSALYFCASSMAGVGNTIYFGEGSWLTVV.

This clonotype has ten or more counts. This chain links TRBV24-1 with TRBJ1-5, with unresolved D. This CDR3 has 14 residues. V dropped 2 bases and J dropped 4 bases, with 8 bases sitting between them. Germline assignment: CDR1 KGHDR and CDR2 SFDVKD. CDR3 nucleotide sequence: TGTGCCACCAGTGATTCACACGGGAATCAGCCCCAGCATTTT. This sequence encodes CATSDSHGNQPQHF.

The table lists this clonotype with many counts. V usage is TRBV28 and J usage is TRBJ1-2, with D unresolved. The CDR3 has 12 amino acids. Germline values: CDR1 MDHEN, CDR2 SYDVKM. V gave up 8 bases and J gave up 5 bases, with 12 bases separating them. The CDR3 here is CASVGSLYGYTF. DNA for the CDR3: TGTGCCAGCGTAGGTTCTCTTTATGGCTACACCTTC.

This clonotype was seen at least ten times. The chain couples TRBV7-9 to TRBJ2-1, with 7 bases lining up with TRBD2. V dropped 6 bases and J dropped 5; count of bases not matched to a gene: 10. Germline V gives CDR1 SEHNR, CDR2 FQNEAQ (reference sequence). The CDR3 runs to 15 residues. The CDR3 DNA reads TGTGCCAGCAGTCCCCTAGCGGCTCCGGACAATGAGCAGTTCTTC. It codes for CASSPLAAPDNEQFF.

Many counts were recorded for this clonotype. The chain has TRBV2 and TRBJ1-5; D possibly corresponds to TRBD1 (5 bases). Trimming took off 6 bases at V and 4 bases at J, with 16 bases between the two ends. The CDR3 has 15 amino acids. Germline V gene sequence: CDR1 SNHLY, CDR2 FYNNEI. The CDR3 loop is CASSHPGGGNQPQHF. The CDR3 bases are TGTGCCAGCAGCCATCCGGGCGGGGGTAATCAGCCCCAGCATTTT.